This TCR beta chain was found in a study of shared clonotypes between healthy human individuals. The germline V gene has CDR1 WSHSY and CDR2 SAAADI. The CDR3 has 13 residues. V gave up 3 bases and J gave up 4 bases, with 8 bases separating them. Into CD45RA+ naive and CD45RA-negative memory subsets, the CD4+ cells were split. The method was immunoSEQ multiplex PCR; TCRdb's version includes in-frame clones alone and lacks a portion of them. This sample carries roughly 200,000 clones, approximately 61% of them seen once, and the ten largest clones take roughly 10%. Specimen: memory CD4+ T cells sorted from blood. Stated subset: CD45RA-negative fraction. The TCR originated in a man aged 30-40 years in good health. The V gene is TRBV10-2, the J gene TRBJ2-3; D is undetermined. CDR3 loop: CASSDGRSDTQYF. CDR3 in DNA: TGCGCCAGCAGTGACGGCAGGTCAGATACGCAGTATTTT.